This TCR beta chain was documented in a study of CD8 T cells in ankylosing spondylitis. Notes on the study in general: Peripheral blood samples showed relatively rare disease-linked clones, and these clones were CD8+. Reports say disease-linked clones showed up significantly more in matched ankylosing spondylitis synovial fluid. Seemingly distinctive of ankylosing spondylitis blood was a TCR beta motif formed by eight highly homologous variants.

Germline V CDR1 and CDR2: SGHRS, YFSETQ. The CDR3 loop spans 15 amino acids. Trimming stripped 4 bases from V and 0 bases from J, with 11 bases between. About this clonotype itself: The antigen remains undetermined.

Researchers built TCR beta libraries using quantitative 5'-RACE with molecular barcodes. From the 5' RACE reads, TCRdb called clonotypes with MiXCR, one entry per CDR3 protein. The data hold around 250,000 distinct CDR3 sequences, with roughly a third observed a single time. The chain joins TRBV5-1 to TRBJ1-5; unclear D gene. The TCR originated in a male donor with ankylosing spondylitis or in good health (not recorded which). Sequenced sample: blood, either unsorted or a sorted T cell fraction (not recorded which). The CDR3 here is CASSPRGGSNQPQHF. CDR3 nucleotides: TGCGCCAGCAGCCCCCGGGGAGGTAGCAATCAGCCCCAGCATTTT.